What follows are 30 T cell receptor beta chains derived from one specimen sequenced in a study of blood T cell repertoires in COVID-19. Produced via immunoSEQ multiplex PCR; TCRdb's table is partial and in-frame only. This sample has about 150,000 clones; 75% to 90% occur once, and the top ten carry more than 7.5%. The sample comprised peripheral blood. The receptors shown here come from a woman aged 55-69 years with COVID-19, enrolled during active disease.

The chain is built from TRBV6-2 or TRBV6-3 and TRBJ1-2; 9 nucleotides align to TRBD1. The CDR3 has 15 amino acids. Trimming removed 0 bases from V and 4 bases from J; junction bases left unmatched: 3. CDR1 and CDR2 from the germline V gene are MNHEY and SVGEGT. The CDR3 here is CASSYSGQGLYGYTF. The CDR3 DNA reads as TGTGCCAGCAGTTACTCGGGACAGGGCCTCTATGGCTACACCTTC.

The rearrangement links TRBV4-3 to TRBJ2-1, with D maybe TRBD1 (5 bases). The CDR3 is made up of 12 amino acids. Trimming stripped 1 base from V and 9 bases from J, with 7 bases between. Germline CDR1 reads LGHNA; CDR2 reads YSLEER. This CDR3 reads CASSQGTTEQFF. Here the CDR3 DNA reads TGCGCCAGCAGCCAAGGGACAACTGAGCAGTTCTTC.

V usage is TRBV13 and J usage is TRBJ1-6, with 8 bases matching TRBD1. With 4 bases clipped from V and 6 bases from J, the junction kept 5 bases outside the gene matches. Germline V gene sequence: CDR1 PRHDT, CDR2 FYEKMQ (reference sequence). This CDR3 spans 15 amino acids. CDR3 sequence reads: CASSSGQGGNSPLHF. Written as DNA, the CDR3 is TGTGCCAGCAGCTCCGGACAGGGAGGTAATTCACCCCTCCACTTT.

The CDR3, as DNA: TGTGCCAGCAGTAACCTTCAGGGCGCTGGGGAGCAGTTCTTC. Translation: CASSNLQGAGEQFF. The V and J genes are TRBV6-2 or TRBV6-3 and TRBJ2-1, with a tentative D call TRBD1 (5 bases). The CDR3 spans 14 residues. Germline assignment: CDR1 MNHEY and CDR2 SVGEGT. V was shortened by 5 bases and J by 10 bases, with 18 bases between the two germline ends.

J is TRBJ2-5 and V is TRBV5-1, with 11 bases lining up with TRBD2. The CDR3 sequence is 16 residues long. CDR1 and CDR2 from the germline V gene are SGHRS and YFSETQ. J lost 5 bases, V lost 2 bases, and 8 bases had no gene match. The CDR3 reads CASSFGSGGALETQYF. In DNA, the CDR3 is TGCGCCAGCAGCTTTGGTAGCGGGGGGGCCCTGGAGACCCAGTACTTC.

Notes on this clone: The sample holds other DNA sequences that translate to the same CDR3. The chain joins TRBV2 to TRBJ2-7; 9 bases agree with TRBD1. The junction had 3 bases not matched to a gene; V was cut back by 10 bases and J by 2 bases. CDR1 is SNHLY and CDR2 is FYNNEI in the germline V gene. The CDR3 is 12 amino acids. The CDR3 DNA follows: TGTGCCACCCGGGACAGGGCCTACGAGCAGTACTTC. Residues: CATRDRAYEQYF. Looking up the rest from reference TRBV2 and TRBJ2-7 gives the full variable domain: EPEVTQTPSHQVTQMGQEVILRCVPISNHLYFYWYRQILGQKVEFLVSFYNNEISEKSEIFDDQFSVERPDGSNFTLKIRSTKLEDSAMYFCATRDRAYEQYFGPGTRLTVT.

The chain links TRBV9 to TRBJ2-1, with D unclear. Germline lookup yields CDR1 SGDLS and CDR2 YYNGEE. The CDR3 has 16 amino acids. V was cut by 0 bases and J by 0 bases, with 10 bases left in between. The CDR3 DNA is TGTGCCAGCAGCGTAGATCCTTTGAGCTCCTACAATGAGCAGTTCTTC. Amino acids: CASSVDPLSSYNEQFF.

The rearrangement joins TRBV29-1 to TRBJ2-1; no clear D. V was shortened by 6 bases and J by 5 bases, with 11 bases between the two germline ends. Per the germline V gene, CDR1 is SQVTM and CDR2 is ANQGSEA. The CDR3 spans 12 residues. The CDR3 region is CSVADGDNEQFF. The CDR3 DNA follows: TGCAGCGTGGCAGATGGTGACAATGAGCAGTTCTTC.

CDR3 residues: CAVSTGGDYGYTF. CDR3 DNA: TGTGCCGTATCGACAGGGGGCGACTATGGCTACACCTTC. The V and J genes are TRBV10-3 and TRBJ1-2; 10 nucleotides line up with TRBD1. The germline V gene encodes CDR1 ENHRY and CDR2 SYGVKD. There are 13 residues in the CDR3. V lost 11 bases to trimming and J lost 3 bases; unmatched junction nucleotides: 6.

The chain has TRBV9 and TRBJ1-1; 8 bases agree with TRBD1. The V and J ends lost 0 bases and 3 bases, in that order; junction bases with no gene match: 10. Germline assignment: CDR1 SGDLS and CDR2 YYNGEE. The CDR3 consists of 17 residues. As DNA, the CDR3 is TGTGCCAGCAGCGTAGCCCACGACAGGGGCACGGACACTGAAGCTTTCTTT. It yields the protein CASSVAHDRGTDTEAFF.

This clone has more than one count but fewer than ten. The rearrangement links TRBV12-3 or TRBV12-4 to TRBJ1-2; 7 positions match TRBD1. The CDR3 loop spans 12 amino acids. J gave up 6 bases and V 6 bases, and 4 bases lay outside the gene matches. The CDR3 DNA reads TGTGCCAGCAGCACAGGGGTTCATGGCTACACCTTC. It yields the protein CASSTGVHGYTF.

The chain combines TRBV19 with TRBJ2-2, with 9 bases lining up with TRBD2. With 8 bases clipped from V and 4 bases from J, the junction kept 5 bases outside the gene matches. In germline, CDR1 is LNHDA, CDR2 SQIVND (reference sequence). There are 14 residues in the CDR3. CDR3 in DNA: TGTGCCAGTTCCGGGACTAGCCGCACCGGGGAGCTGTTTTTT. It specifies CASSGTSRTGELFF.

The CDR3 sequence: CASSQTDRGNTIYF. The CDR3, as DNA: TGTGCCAGCAGCCAAACGGACAGAGGAAACACCATATATTTT. The chain combines TRBV3-1 (or the pseudogene TRBV3-2) with TRBJ1-3, with D maybe TRBD1 (6 bases). There are 14 residues in the CDR3. Germline V gene sequence: CDR1 LGHDT, CDR2 YNNKEL (reference sequence). The V end lost 2 bases, the J end lost 4 bases, and 9 bases lay between the germline ends.

The V gene is TRBV6-5, the J gene TRBJ2-1, with TRBD2 as a possible D gene (6 bases). The CDR3 is 15 amino acids. Germline lookup yields CDR1 MNHEY and CDR2 SVGAGI. Trimming left V 6 bases short and J 2 bases short, with 14 bases between. The CDR3 DNA reads TGTGCCAGCAGCCCACCGGGACTTACCTACAATGAGCAGTTCTTC. It is translated as CASSPPGLTYNEQFF.

This clone was recorded once. V is TRBV19 and J is TRBJ1-3, with TRBD1 matching over 7 bases. CDR3 length: 14 residues. V shed 7 bases, J shed 4 bases, and the junction held 7 bases outside the gene matches. Germline loops: CDR1 LNHDA, CDR2 SQIVND (reference sequence). The CDR3 protein is CASNTGVTGNTIYF. For the CDR3, the DNA is TGTGCCAGTAATACAGGGGTGACGGGAAACACCATATATTTT.

The CDR3 nucleotides read TGTGCCAGCAGCCAAGGGGCCTATGGCTACACCTTC. It is translated as CASSQGAYGYTF. The chain recombines TRBV9 with TRBJ1-2; D is perhaps TRBD1 (5 bases). The CDR3 contains 12 residues. Trimming stripped 4 bases from V and 4 bases from J, with 8 bases between. Germline-derived CDR1 and CDR2 are SGDLS and YYNGEE.

J is TRBJ2-1 and V is TRBV19, with a weak D call TRBD2 (5 bases). The CDR3 runs 12 residues. The germline V gene has CDR1 LNHDA and CDR2 SQIVND (reference sequence). The ends were cut back, 11 bases at V and 2 bases at J, with 10 bases in the middle. For the CDR3, the DNA is TGTGCCTGCGGGCCTCCCTACAATGAGCAGTTCTTC. It encodes CACGPPYNEQFF.

V gene TRBV15 combines with J gene TRBJ2-2; TRBD2 aligns across 16 bases. Unmatched junction bases numbered 6, after V lost 2 bases and J lost 6 bases. CDR1 and CDR2 from the germline V gene are LNHNV and YYDKDF (reference sequence). The length of the CDR3 is 18 residues. Here the CDR3 reads CATSRTGTSGGASGELFF. The CDR3 DNA reads TGTGCCACCAGCAGAACCGGGACTAGCGGGGGGGCCTCCGGGGAGCTGTTTTTT. The complete variable domain, with remaining parts taken from reference TRBV15 and TRBJ2-2, reads DAMVIQNPRYQVTQFGKPVTLSCSQTLNHNVMYWYQQKSSQAPKLLFHYYDKDFNNEADTPDNFQSRRPNTSFCFLDIRSPGLGDTAMYLCATSRTGTSGGASGELFFGEGSRLTVL.

This clone was found once. The V call is TRBV6-4, the J call TRBJ1-5; a possible D gene is TRBD1 (5 bases). The CDR3 contains 17 residues. Trimming stripped 7 bases from V and 5 bases from J, with 24 bases between. In germline, CDR1 is MRHNA, CDR2 SNTAGT. Here the CDR3 reads CASKVGRQTSHYQPQHF. CDR3 DNA: TGTGCCAGCAAAGTGGGGCGTCAAACTTCACACTATCAGCCCCAGCATTTT.

V and J are TRBV14 and TRBJ2-3, with 7 bases lining up with TRBD1. V lost 3 bases, J lost 3 bases, and 9 bases stayed unmatched. The CDR3 contains 16 residues. Germline V gives CDR1 SGHDN, CDR2 FVKESK. CDR3 DNA: TGTGCCAGCAGCCACCCGGGACAGTCGTTTACAGATACGCAGTATTTT. Translated: CASSHPGQSFTDTQYF.

The chain carries TRBV5-1 and TRBJ2-2; weak D call: TRBD1 (6 bases). With 1 base removed from V and 3 bases from J, the gap between germline ends came to 13 bases. This CDR3 region has 16 residues. CDR1 is SGHRS, CDR2 YFSETQ, per germline. CDR3 region: CASSLYRVDDTGELFF. In DNA form, the CDR3 reads TGCGCCAGCAGCTTGTACAGGGTGGACGACACCGGGGAGCTGTTTTTT.

This clone was found once. The chain carries TRBV9 and TRBJ1-2; 7 bases are shared with TRBD1. In germline, CDR1 is SGDLS, CDR2 YYNGEE. The CDR3 totals 14 residues. The V and J ends lost 3 bases and 4 bases, in that order; junction bases with no gene match: 6. CDR3 nucleotide sequence: TGTGCCAGCAGCGACGACAGGGACGCCTATGGCTACACCTTC. Translation gives CASSDDRDAYGYTF. The full variable domain, rest sourced from reference TRBV9 and TRBJ1-2, is DSGVTQTPKHLITATGQRVTLRCSPRSGDLSVYWYQQSLDQGLQFLIQYYNGEERAKGNILERFSAQQFPDLHSELNLSSLELGDSALYFCASSDDRDAYGYTFGSGTRLTVV.

The chain has TRBV7-8 and TRBJ2-7; tentatively, D is TRBD1 (6 bases). Germline assignment: CDR1 SGHVS and CDR2 FQNEAQ. V was shortened by 5 bases and J by 3 bases, with 17 bases between the two germline ends. The length of the CDR3 is 15 residues. In nucleotides, the CDR3 is TGTGCCAGCAGCCGAGTCGGCAGGGGCAACTACGAGCAGTACTTC. Its translation is CASSRVGRGNYEQYF.

The V call is TRBV19, the J call TRBJ1-5; TRBD1 matches at 8 bases. The CDR3 extends over 14 amino acids. The J segment lost 5 bases and the V segment lost 7 bases, leaving 7 bases of the junction unmatched. From germline, CDR1 is LNHDA and CDR2 SQIVND (reference sequence). CDR3 DNA sequence: TGTGCCAGTACCACGGACAGGGCCCATCAGCCCCAGCATTTT. Translated: CASTTDRAHQPQHF.

The V call is TRBV7-9, the J call TRBJ2-7, with TRBD1 matching 9 bases. The junction had 4 bases not matched to a gene; V was cut back by 3 bases and J by 4 bases. Germline assignment: CDR1 SEHNR and CDR2 FQNEAQ (reference sequence). CDR3 length: 14 residues. CDR3 in amino acids: CASSLGTGRYEQYF. In DNA, the CDR3 is TGTGCCAGCAGCTTGGGGACAGGGAGGTACGAGCAGTACTTC.

The V and J genes are TRBV6-2 or TRBV6-3 and TRBJ1-1; 7 nucleotides align to TRBD1. Unmatched junction bases numbered 13, after V lost 5 bases and J lost 4 bases. Germline V gene lookup returns CDR1 MNHEY and CDR2 SVGEGT. The CDR3 consists of 16 residues. CDR3 amino acids: CASSQNPGQIITEAFF. The CDR3, as DNA: TGTGCCAGCAGTCAAAATCCGGGACAGATAATCACTGAAGCTTTCTTT.

The V gene is TRBV7-3, the J gene TRBJ1-2; D gene ambiguous. With 2 bases removed from V and 0 bases from J, the gap between germline ends came to 4 bases. This CDR3 has 13 amino acids. From germline, CDR1 is SGHTA and CDR2 FQGTGA. This CDR3 is CASSLSTNYGYTF. For the CDR3, the DNA is TGTGCCAGCAGCTTATCTACTAACTATGGCTACACCTTC.

The chain carries TRBV11-2 and TRBJ2-5; tentative D call: TRBD2 (6 bases). The V end was cut by 5 bases, the J end by 1 base, with 14 bases between. The length of the CDR3 is 15 residues. Germline CDR1 reads SGHAT; CDR2 reads FQNNGV. Here the CDR3 reads CASSAPLAPQETQYF. In DNA, the CDR3 is TGTGCCAGCAGCGCCCCACTAGCTCCCCAAGAGACCCAGTACTTC.

The rearrangement joins TRBV13 to TRBJ2-7; 7 nucleotides align to TRBD2. This CDR3 comprises 14 residues. Germline assignment: CDR1 PRHDT and CDR2 FYEKMQ (reference sequence). With V trimmed by 1 base and J by 6 bases, 6 bases remained unmatched. CDR3 sequence (DNA): TGTGCCAGCAGCTTAGTGGAGCGGGGTGGCGAGCAGTACTTC. Amino acid sequence: CASSLVERGGEQYF. Using reference TRBV13 and TRBJ2-7 for the parts outside the CDR3, the full variable domain is AAGVIQSPRHLIKEKRETATLKCYPIPRHDTVYWYQQGPGQDPQFLISFYEKMQSDKGSIPDRFSAQQFSDYHSELNMSSLELGDSALYFCASSLVERGGEQYFGPGTRLTVT.

V is TRBV25-1 and J is TRBJ2-4; D might be TRBD1 (5 bases). The V and J ends lost 4 bases and 4 bases respectively, with 14 bases between them. This CDR3 is built from 15 residues. The germline V gene encodes CDR1 MGHDK and CDR2 SYGVNS. CDR3 DNA sequence: TGTGCCAGCAGTGGACTTGAGACAGCTAAAAACATTCAGTACTTC. As protein: CASSGLETAKNIQYF.